This record looks at one TCR beta chain sequence and its context. A read error may produce the germline difference seen at one junction end. Per the study methods: Individual samples carried between about 23,224 and 750,000 TCRs, with approximately 100,000 as the median. TCRdb re-called the RACE reads with MiXCR, one entry per CDR3 protein. TCRdb assigned the V and J calls; the authors' analysis was not used. Of tens of thousands of distinct CDR3 sequences detected, under 12% appear once; the ten largest clones hold 2% to 2.5%. The data are from a study of human T cells and chemical hapten exposure. CDR3 length: 14 amino acids. Germline V CDR1 and CDR2: SGHTA, FQGNSA. Sample time point: patch test 1, 2 weeks after DPC sensitization. Treatment indicated: therapeutic diphenylcyclopropenone sensitization with weekly scalp DPC.

The sequence derives from a man aged 35 to 55 with alopecia areata. Some clones in this sample may be carry-over from other donors' samples. The specimen was whole blood, collected in connection with sensitization to the hapten diphenylcyclopropenone (DPC). The genes are TRBV7-2 and TRBJ2-7, with 12 bases that match TRBD2. The CDR3 DNA reads as TGTGCCAGCAGCCTAGCGGGAGGGCCGAACGAGCAGTACTTC. It translates to CASSLAGGPNEQYF.